Listed below are T cell receptor beta chains from one sample, sequenced in a study of blood T cell repertoires in COVID-19. Sequencing used immunoSEQ multiplex PCR; TCRdb keeps in-frame clones, though not all of them. The sample gives about 340,000 clones, over 70% of which show up once; around 3% is in the top ten. The sequenced material came from peripheral blood. Every receptor here comes from a man aged 25-45 years with active or convalescent COVID-19. Both conserved end residues are part of each CDR3. The D gene is left open where the match is weak. Clone size is not always given. Where it is, it says once, few, many or a class for expanded clones.

CDR3 DNA: TGTGCCTGGAGTGGTTCAGGCTATGGCTACACCTTC
CDR3 protein: CAWSGSGYGYTF
V gene: TRBV30
clone size: .
D gene: .
J gene: TRBJ1-2

CDR3 DNA: TGTGCCATCAGGGGGACTAGCGGGGGCCTGGCCGAGCAGTACTTC
CDR3 protein: CAIRGTSGGLAEQYF
V gene: TRBV10-3
clone size: .
D gene: TRBD2
J gene: TRBJ2-7

CDR3 DNA: TGCGCCAGCAGCGCAGCCGGGACTAGCGGGGTGAGTCGTACCTACGAGCAGTACTTC
CDR3 protein: CASSAAGTSGVSRTYEQYF
V gene: TRBV5-1
clone size: .
D gene: TRBD2
J gene: TRBJ2-7

CDR3 DNA: TGTGCCAGCAGCCAAGTCAGGGGGGAAGAGACCCAGTACTTC
CDR3 protein: CASSQVRGEETQYF
V gene: TRBV3-1/TRBV3-2
clone size: .
D gene: .
J gene: TRBJ2-5

CDR3 DNA: TGTGCCACCTCTAGCGCCAGCACAGATACGCAGTATTTT
CDR3 protein: CATSSASTDTQYF
V gene: TRBV9
clone size: once
D gene: .
J gene: TRBJ2-3

CDR3 DNA: TGCAGCGGGGGACTAGCGGGAGGGGGCTATGAGCAGTTCTTC
CDR3 protein: CSGGLAGGGYEQFF
V gene: TRBV29-1
clone size: .
D gene: TRBD2
J gene: TRBJ2-1

CDR3 DNA: TGTGCCAGCAGTGAGATGGCAAGGAACACTGAAGCTTTCTTT
CDR3 protein: CASSEMARNTEAFF
V gene: TRBV25-1
clone size: .
D gene: .
J gene: TRBJ1-1

CDR3 DNA: TGTGCCAGTAAGAGTCAGGGGGCGGCGGTCGGGCACACTGAAGCTTTCTTT
CDR3 protein: CASKSQGAAVGHTEAFF
V gene: TRBV19
clone size: few
D gene: TRBD1
J gene: TRBJ1-1

CDR3 DNA: TGCGCCAGCACCCCCGGGGCTAGCGGAAACACCGGGGAGCTGTTTTTT
CDR3 protein: CASTPGASGNTGELFF
V gene: TRBV5-1
clone size: once
D gene: TRBD2
J gene: TRBJ2-2

CDR3 DNA: TGTGCCAGCAGCTCGCCCACAGGGGTCGGCTACACCTTC
CDR3 protein: CASSSPTGVGYTF
V gene: TRBV11-2
clone size: .
D gene: TRBD1
J gene: TRBJ1-2

CDR3 DNA: TGCAGCGTTGGGCAAGGGGGCAACTATGGCTACACCTTC
CDR3 protein: CSVGQGGNYGYTF
V gene: TRBV29-1
clone size: .
D gene: TRBD1
J gene: TRBJ1-2

CDR3 DNA: TGTGCCAGCTCAGCGCAACAGGGGCTTAGCTCCTATAATTCACCCCTCCACTTT
CDR3 protein: CASSAQQGLSSYNSPLHF
V gene: TRBV18
clone size: .
D gene: TRBD1
J gene: TRBJ1-6

CDR3 DNA: TGTGCCAGGTCTCAGGGGGCTTGCAACACCGGGGAGCTGTTTTTT
CDR3 protein: CARSQGACNTGELFF
V gene: TRBV21-1
clone size: once
D gene: .
J gene: TRBJ2-2

CDR3 DNA: TGCGCCAGCAGAGATTCCGGGACTTACACAGATACGCAGTATTTT
CDR3 protein: CASRDSGTYTDTQYF
V gene: TRBV5-1
clone size: many
D gene: .
J gene: TRBJ2-3

CDR3 DNA: TGTGCCAGCAGCCTGACAGGGGGGTACCAAGAGACCCAGTACTTC
CDR3 protein: CASSLTGGYQETQYF
V gene: TRBV11-3
clone size: .
D gene: TRBD1
J gene: TRBJ2-5

CDR3 DNA: TGTGCCAGCAGTGACGAAGGGACAGCGAACACCGGGGAGCTGTTTTTT
CDR3 protein: CASSDEGTANTGELFF
V gene: TRBV6-4
clone size: .
D gene: TRBD1
J gene: TRBJ2-2

CDR3 DNA: TGTGCCAACAGTTCAGGGCTCACTGAAGCTTTCTTT
CDR3 protein: CANSSGLTEAFF
V gene: TRBV11-3
clone size: .
D gene: .
J gene: TRBJ1-1

CDR3 DNA: TGTGCCAGCAGCCCTTCCCCCCGGGACAGGGAAGCTTTCTTT
CDR3 protein: CASSPSPRDREAFF
V gene: TRBV3-1/TRBV3-2
clone size: .
D gene: TRBD1
J gene: TRBJ1-1

CDR3 DNA: TGTGCCAGCAGCGCTAGAGGGCTAGCGGGAGAAACCGGGGAGCTGTTTTTT
CDR3 protein: CASSARGLAGETGELFF
V gene: TRBV7-9
clone size: .
D gene: TRBD2
J gene: TRBJ2-2

CDR3 DNA: TGTGCCAGCAGTTGGGACAGGAACACTGAAGCTTTCTTT
CDR3 protein: CASSWDRNTEAFF
V gene: TRBV6-4
clone size: .
D gene: TRBD1
J gene: TRBJ1-1

CDR3 DNA: TGTGCCAGCAGCTTTTCCAGGACAGGGAACGAGCAGTACTTC
CDR3 protein: CASSFSRTGNEQYF
V gene: TRBV7-2
clone size: .
D gene: TRBD1
J gene: TRBJ2-7

CDR3 DNA: TGTGCCAGTAGACTATTCCCGAACACTGAAGCTTTCTTT
CDR3 protein: CASRLFPNTEAFF
V gene: TRBV19
clone size: .
D gene: .
J gene: TRBJ1-1

CDR3 DNA: TGCGCCAGCAGCCAAGCGGGCGGGATACTAGCCAAAAACATTCAGTACTTC
CDR3 protein: CASSQAGGILAKNIQYF
V gene: TRBV4-1
clone size: .
D gene: .
J gene: TRBJ2-4

CDR3 DNA: TGCGCCAGCAGCTTATCGCGGGCGGACACTGAAGCTTTCTTT
CDR3 protein: CASSLSRADTEAFF
V gene: TRBV5-1
clone size: .
D gene: .
J gene: TRBJ1-1

CDR3 DNA: TGCGCCAGCAGCGCCCTACAGGGGAGGAATGAAAAACTGTTTTTT
CDR3 protein: CASSALQGRNEKLFF
V gene: TRBV5-1
clone size: .
D gene: TRBD1
J gene: TRBJ1-4

CDR3 DNA: TGCGCCAGCAGCCAAGACCAGACAGCGTACACCGGGGAGCTGTTTTTT
CDR3 protein: CASSQDQTAYTGELFF
V gene: TRBV4-1
clone size: .
D gene: .
J gene: TRBJ2-2

CDR3 DNA: TGTGCCAGCTCACCGGGGACAGACAAAACCGAGCAGTACTTC
CDR3 protein: CASSPGTDKTEQYF
V gene: TRBV18
clone size: .
D gene: TRBD1
J gene: TRBJ2-7

CDR3 DNA: TGTGCCAGTAGAACGACGACAGGTCTGGGTTATCAGCCCCAGCATTTT
CDR3 protein: CASRTTTGLGYQPQHF
V gene: TRBV19
clone size: .
D gene: .
J gene: TRBJ1-5

CDR3 DNA: TGCGCCAGCAGCCTCATGCCGGGACAGGGGTTTGAAGCTTTCTTT
CDR3 protein: CASSLMPGQGFEAFF
V gene: TRBV4-3
clone size: once
D gene: TRBD1
J gene: TRBJ1-1

CDR3 DNA: TGTGCCAGCAGCCCTTCAGCCGGGACTTTATACAATGAGCAGTTCTTC
CDR3 protein: CASSPSAGTLYNEQFF
V gene: TRBV7-3
clone size: .
D gene: .
J gene: TRBJ2-1

CDR3 DNA: TGTGCCAGCAGCCTGAGGGGACTAGCGGGTCCCCCTAGCTCCTACGAGCAGTACTTC
CDR3 protein: CASSLRGLAGPPSSYEQYF
V gene: TRBV5-4
clone size: .
D gene: TRBD2
J gene: TRBJ2-7

CDR3 DNA: TGTGCCAGCAGTTCTATTCAAGGGGCGAGGGAGCAGTACTTC
CDR3 protein: CASSSIQGAREQYF
V gene: TRBV6-5
clone size: .
D gene: .
J gene: TRBJ2-7

CDR3 DNA: TGTGCCAGCAGTCCTCGGTCTGATCAGCCCCAGCATTTT
CDR3 protein: CASSPRSDQPQHF
V gene: TRBV6-6
clone size: few
D gene: .
J gene: TRBJ1-5

CDR3 DNA: TGCGCCAGCAGCTTGTCGGGAGTCTACGAGCAGTACTTC
CDR3 protein: CASSLSGVYEQYF
V gene: TRBV5-1
clone size: once
D gene: .
J gene: TRBJ2-7

CDR3 DNA: TGTGCCAGCAGCGTGAGGGACAGGGGGGACGATACGCAGTATTTT
CDR3 protein: CASSVRDRGDDTQYF
V gene: TRBV9
clone size: .
D gene: TRBD1
J gene: TRBJ2-3

CDR3 DNA: TGTGCCAGCAGCCCGAGCGGGTCGGGCACAGATACGCAGTATTTT
CDR3 protein: CASSPSGSGTDTQYF
V gene: TRBV7-2
clone size: .
D gene: .
J gene: TRBJ2-3

CDR3 DNA: TGCAGTGCGGGACACTCTCGGGAGCAGTACTTC
CDR3 protein: CSAGHSREQYF
V gene: TRBV20-1
clone size: .
D gene: .
J gene: TRBJ2-7

CDR3 DNA: TGTGCCAGCAGCGCGCGACAGGGAGACTATGGCTACACCTTC
CDR3 protein: CASSARQGDYGYTF
V gene: TRBV11-3
clone size: .
D gene: TRBD1
J gene: TRBJ1-2

CDR3 DNA: TGTGCCAGCAACCAACGTGAGGAGCCCCAGCATTTT
CDR3 protein: CASNQREEPQHF
V gene: TRBV28
clone size: .
D gene: .
J gene: TRBJ1-5

CDR3 DNA: TGCGCCAGCAGCTACTTACCGGGACAGGGGTCCGGGGAGCAGTACTTC
CDR3 protein: CASSYLPGQGSGEQYF
V gene: TRBV5-1
clone size: .
D gene: TRBD1
J gene: TRBJ2-7

CDR3 DNA: TGTGCCAGCAGCGCCCTAGCGGGAGGGCCCTCAGATACGCAGTATTTT
CDR3 protein: CASSALAGGPSDTQYF
V gene: TRBV7-2
clone size: .
D gene: TRBD2
J gene: TRBJ2-3

CDR3 DNA: TGTGCCAGCAGCGTCAGCGGGAGCTCCTACAATGAGCAGTTCTTC
CDR3 protein: CASSVSGSSYNEQFF
V gene: TRBV9
clone size: few
D gene: TRBD2
J gene: TRBJ2-1

CDR3 DNA: TGTGCCAGCAGCCCGCTCCAGGGGTATTCACCCCTCCACTTT
CDR3 protein: CASSPLQGYSPLHF
V gene: TRBV7-2
clone size: .
D gene: .
J gene: TRBJ1-6

CDR3 DNA: TGTGCCAGCAGCTTAACGGAGAGGTACTATGGCTACACCTTC
CDR3 protein: CASSLTERYYGYTF
V gene: TRBV7-9
clone size: .
D gene: .
J gene: TRBJ1-2

CDR3 DNA: TGTGCCAGCAGTTTAAACGCGGACTCCTACAATGAGCAGTTCTTC
CDR3 protein: CASSLNADSYNEQFF
V gene: TRBV6-2/TRBV6-3
clone size: .
D gene: .
J gene: TRBJ2-1

CDR3 DNA: TGTGCCAGCAGCTATTATAATGAGGACGGGAACTTCTATGGCTACACCTTC
CDR3 protein: CASSYYNEDGNFYGYTF
V gene: TRBV11-2
clone size: .
D gene: .
J gene: TRBJ1-2

CDR3 DNA: TGTGCCACCAGCGAGGCGGGAGGTGTCTATGGCTACACCTTC
CDR3 protein: CATSEAGGVYGYTF
V gene: TRBV15
clone size: .
D gene: .
J gene: TRBJ1-2

CDR3 DNA: TGTGCCAGCAGCTTGGACACGGGATGGGAGACCCAGTACTTC
CDR3 protein: CASSLDTGWETQYF
V gene: TRBV5-4
clone size: .
D gene: .
J gene: TRBJ2-5

CDR3 DNA: TGTGCCACCAGTTCTCCAGGGACTAGCGGGCGAGGGTGGCACAATGAGCAGTTCTTC
CDR3 protein: CATSSPGTSGRGWHNEQFF
V gene: TRBV24-1
clone size: .
D gene: TRBD2
J gene: TRBJ2-1

CDR3 DNA: TGTGCCACCGCACTGGCGGCTGGAAACACCATATATTTT
CDR3 protein: CATALAAGNTIYF
V gene: TRBV19
clone size: .
D gene: .
J gene: TRBJ1-3

CDR3 DNA: TGTGCCACCAGTGATTCTTACGAGCAGTACTTC
CDR3 protein: CATSDSYEQYF
V gene: TRBV24-1
clone size: .
D gene: .
J gene: TRBJ2-7

CDR3 DNA: TGCGCCAGCAGCCAGAACACGGGACTCCCAGAGACCCAGTACTTC
CDR3 protein: CASSQNTGLPETQYF
V gene: TRBV4-3
clone size: .
D gene: .
J gene: TRBJ2-5

CDR3 DNA: TGCGCCAGCAGCTTGTGGGGTAGCGGAAAAACAAGCTCCTACAATGAGCAGTTCTTC
CDR3 protein: CASSLWGSGKTSSYNEQFF
V gene: TRBV5-1
clone size: .
D gene: .
J gene: TRBJ2-1